One sample yielded the 8 T cell receptor beta chains listed below, sequenced in a study of shared clonotypes between healthy human individuals. Naive-designated CD8 cells lacked CD45RO, were positively enriched for CCR7, and omitted terminally differentiated effector memory CD45RA+ cells. Sequenced by immunoSEQ multiplex PCR; TCRdb stores in-frame clones only, minus some. The sample lists some 580,000 clones; 98% were seen once. The source material was naive CD8+ T cells sorted from blood. All receptors derive from a man between 25 and 39 years old in good health.

V and J are TRBV4-1 and TRBJ1-1, with 9 bases that match TRBD1. J lost 4 bases, V lost 2 bases, and 5 bases had no gene match. Germline V CDR1 and CDR2: MGHRA, YSYEKL. This CDR3 comprises 15 residues. In nucleotides, the CDR3 is TGCGCCAGCAGCCAATTGGACAGGGGATCCACTGAAGCTTTCTTT. Translating gives CASSQLDRGSTEAFF.

This chain links TRBV7-6 with TRBJ2-3; no definite D call. V was cut by 5 bases and J by 1 base, with 10 bases left in between. Germline V gene data show CDR1 as SGHVS and CDR2 as FNYEAQ. There are 14 residues in the CDR3. CDR3 coding DNA: TGTGCCAGCAGCCCTCGTGGGGGCACAGATACGCAGTATTTT. This sequence encodes CASSPRGGTDTQYF.

The DNA of the CDR3 is TGTGCCATCAGTGATTCCGACCCGGAATGGCAGCCCCAGCATTTT. It is translated as CAISDSDPEWQPQHF. The J gene is TRBJ1-5, the V gene TRBV10-3; D is uncertain. This CDR3 is built from 15 residues. V was shortened by 3 bases and J by 7 bases, with 16 bases between the two germline ends. Germline lookup yields CDR1 ENHRY and CDR2 SYGVKD.

The genes are TRBV29-1 and TRBJ1-4; 7 bases line up with TRBD1. This CDR3 is 15 amino acids long. V lost 5 bases to trimming and J lost 8 bases; unmatched junction nucleotides: 14. The V gene's germline CDR1 is SQVTM and CDR2 ANQGSEA. The CDR3 sequence: CSVLFANTGAEKLFF. The CDR3 DNA is TGCAGCGTTTTATTCGCCAATACAGGGGCCGAAAAACTGTTTTTT.

This clone came up once. Other nucleotide sequences from this sample produce the same CDR3. The chain combines TRBV6-6 with TRBJ1-1; no definite D call. Between the trimmed V and J ends, which lost 0 bases and 4 bases, there was a span of 9 bases. Germline lookup yields CDR1 MNHNY and CDR2 SVGAGI (reference sequence). The CDR3 is made up of 14 amino acids. The CDR3 protein is CASSYSSGVTEAFF. Here the CDR3 DNA reads TGTGCCAGCAGTTACTCTTCTGGCGTCACTGAAGCTTTCTTT.

The chain couples TRBV7-9 to TRBJ2-5, with D unclear. Germline lookup yields CDR1 SEHNR and CDR2 FQNEAQ (reference sequence). Trimming stripped 5 bases from V and 2 bases from J, with 12 bases between. CDR3 length: 14 residues. Here the CDR3 reads CASSQRQKQETQYF. The DNA of the CDR3 is TGTGCCAGCAGCCAACGACAAAAGCAAGAGACCCAGTACTTC.

The V gene is TRBV4-2, the J gene TRBJ2-7; 9 nucleotides agree with TRBD1. The CDR3 sequence is 15 residues long. Germline loops: CDR1 LGHNA, CDR2 YNFKEQ. V lost 3 bases and J lost 4; bases outside the gene matches: 7. CDR3 in amino acids: CASSQAGTGFYEQYF. In DNA form, the CDR3 reads TGTGCCAGCAGCCAGGCCGGGACAGGGTTTTACGAGCAGTACTTC.

The chain couples TRBV27 to TRBJ2-6; perhaps TRBD1 as D (6 bases). This CDR3 contains 15 residues. The germline gives CDR1 MNHEY, CDR2 SMNVEV (reference sequence). Between the trimmed V and J ends, which lost 4 bases and 4 bases, there was a span of 11 bases. This chain's CDR3 is CASSSGQDGANVLTF. Here the CDR3 DNA reads TGTGCCAGCAGTTCGGGACAAGACGGGGCCAACGTCCTGACTTTC.